A selection of T cell receptor beta chains follows, all from one sample in a study of T cell repertoires in cytomegalovirus infection. MiXCR, applied by TCRdb to the reads, yields one record per CDR3 protein. The table lists under 200,000 distinct CDR3 sequences, nearly 9.5% of them singletons. The sequenced sample was PBMCs. The receptors shown here come from a human donor in good health (CMV status not recorded). Some clones in this sample may be carry-over from other donors' samples. Each CDR3 is given with its conserved first and last residue. D genes are given only for firm matches. For some rows the clone size is stated as once, few or many, or as a class when expanded; others skip it.

J: TRBJ2-7; V: TRBV28; D: .; size: many; DNA: TGTGCCAGCAAGGGCAGACCCTACGAGCAGTACTTC; CDR3: CASKGRPYEQYF
J: TRBJ2-2; V: TRBV19; D: TRBD2; size: many; DNA: TGTGCCAGTAGTCTCGGAGGCGGGAGTGTCGGTATCCACACCGGGGAGCTGTTTTTT; CDR3: CASSLGGGSVGIHTGELFF
J: TRBJ2-5; V: TRBV7-2; D: TRBD2; size: many; DNA: TGTGCCAGCAGCTTAGGGCTAGCGGGGGGGACGGGTGAGACCCAGTACTTC; CDR3: CASSLGLAGGTGETQYF
J: TRBJ1-6; V: TRBV28; D: .; size: many; DNA: TGTGCCAGCAGTGCTCAGGTCGGGGGATCACCCCTCCACTTT; CDR3: CASSAQVGGSPLHF
J: TRBJ2-3; V: TRBV20-1; D: TRBD2; size: .; DNA: TGCAGTTTAATGGCTAGCGGACTAACCGATACGCAGTATTTT; CDR3: CSLMASGLTDTQYF
J: TRBJ1-1; V: TRBV7-8; D: .; size: many; DNA: TGTGCCAGCAGCTTAGCGAGGCAGGATGACACTGAAGCTTTCTTT; CDR3: CASSLARQDDTEAFF
J: TRBJ2-7; V: TRBV20-1; D: TRBD1; size: .; DNA: TGCAGTGCTGGGGACAGGGGTTTCACCTACGAGCAGTACTTC; CDR3: CSAGDRGFTYEQYF
J: TRBJ2-3; V: TRBV7-9; D: .; size: .; DNA: TGTGCCAGCAGCTTAATGGCTAGCACAGATACGCAGTATTTT; CDR3: CASSLMASTDTQYF
J: TRBJ1-1; V: TRBV4-2; D: .; size: many; DNA: TGTGCCAGCAGCTACGCATGGCAGCCCTATGATGGTGAAGCTTTCTTT; CDR3: CASSYAWQPYDGEAFF
J: TRBJ2-7; V: TRBV23-1; D: .; size: many; DNA: TGCGCCAGCAGTCAATCGAAAGTACTAGTGCTTGGCTACGAGCAGTACTTC; CDR3: CASSQSKVLVLGYEQYF
J: TRBJ2-1; V: TRBV29-1; D: TRBD2; size: few; DNA: TGCAGCGTTGGGAAAGGACTAGTGGCCGACAATGAGCAGTTCTTC; CDR3: CSVGKGLVADNEQFF
J: TRBJ2-5; V: TRBV7-2; D: .; size: many; DNA: TGTGCCAGCAGCTTAGTTTCTGGGTACCAAGAGACCCAGTACTTC; CDR3: CASSLVSGYQETQYF
J: TRBJ2-5; V: TRBV19; D: .; size: .; DNA: TGTGCCAGTAGTTTCTATGAGACCCAGTACTTC; CDR3: CASSFYETQYF
J: TRBJ1-1; V: TRBV4-1; D: .; size: many; DNA: TGCGCCAGCAGCCAAGATCGAAGGAACACTGAAGCTTTCTTT; CDR3: CASSQDRRNTEAFF
J: TRBJ2-3; V: TRBV4-1; D: .; size: many; DNA: TGCGCCAGCAGCCAAGTGGGCAGCCTCGCAGATACGCAGTATTTT; CDR3: CASSQVGSLADTQYF
J: TRBJ2-7; V: TRBV7-8; D: .; size: many; DNA: TGTGCCAGCAGCTTGGGGGGGACAGATAACTACGAGCAGTACTTC; CDR3: CASSLGGTDNYEQYF
J: TRBJ2-3; V: TRBV7-2; D: TRBD2; size: .; DNA: TGTGCCAGCAGCTTAGATACTAGCGGGGTCACAGATACGCAGTATTTT; CDR3: CASSLDTSGVTDTQYF
J: TRBJ1-1; V: TRBV2; D: .; size: many; DNA: TGTGCCAGCAGGTCGACAGAGATCACTGAAGCTTTCTTT; CDR3: CASRSTEITEAFF
J: TRBJ1-6; V: TRBV6-5; D: .; size: .; DNA: TGTGCCAGCAGTTACTCGGGCCGAGTGGGATTTTACTCACCCCTCCACTTT; CDR3: CASSYSGRVGFYSPLHF
J: TRBJ2-1; V: TRBV7-9; D: .; size: many; DNA: TGTGCCAGCAGCACCCGGACTGGCAATGAGCAGTTCTTC; CDR3: CASSTRTGNEQFF
J: TRBJ1-5; V: TRBV19; D: .; size: .; DNA: TGTGCCAGTAGTATTTCGGGACGCAATCAGCCCCAGCATTTT; CDR3: CASSISGRNQPQHF
J: TRBJ1-3; V: TRBV19; D: .; size: .; DNA: TGTGCCAGTAGTACCAATTCTGGAAACACCATATATTTT; CDR3: CASSTNSGNTIYF
J: TRBJ2-1; V: TRBV11-3; D: .; size: many; DNA: TGTGCCAGCAGCCTAAGGACAGAGTCTTACAATGAGCAGTTCTTC; CDR3: CASSLRTESYNEQFF
J: TRBJ2-3; V: TRBV6-2/TRBV6-3; D: TRBD2; size: many; DNA: TGTGCCAGCAGTTCTCGACTAGCAGGGACAGATACGCAGTATTTT; CDR3: CASSSRLAGTDTQYF
J: TRBJ2-3; V: TRBV6-2/TRBV6-3; D: TRBD1; size: .; DNA: TGTGCCAGCACGAGACAGGGGACGGCCGCCGGAGATACGCAGTATTTT; CDR3: CASTRQGTAAGDTQYF
J: TRBJ1-1; V: TRBV19; D: .; size: few; DNA: TGTGCCAGTAGTACCGGGACGGTGAACATGAACACTGAAGCTTTCTTT; CDR3: CASSTGTVNMNTEAFF
J: TRBJ2-5; V: TRBV7-2; D: TRBD1; size: many; DNA: TGTGCCAGCAGCGCGGACAGGGGGCGTACAGAGACCCAGTACTTC; CDR3: CASSADRGRTETQYF
J: TRBJ2-1; V: TRBV6-6; D: .; size: .; DNA: TGTGCCAGCAGTTACTCGATTGAGGGGTATTACAATGAGCAGTTCTTC; CDR3: CASSYSIEGYYNEQFF
J: TRBJ2-1; V: TRBV7-2; D: TRBD2; size: many; DNA: TGTGCCACCCAGCGGGAATGGTACAATGAGCAGTTCTTC; CDR3: CATQREWYNEQFF